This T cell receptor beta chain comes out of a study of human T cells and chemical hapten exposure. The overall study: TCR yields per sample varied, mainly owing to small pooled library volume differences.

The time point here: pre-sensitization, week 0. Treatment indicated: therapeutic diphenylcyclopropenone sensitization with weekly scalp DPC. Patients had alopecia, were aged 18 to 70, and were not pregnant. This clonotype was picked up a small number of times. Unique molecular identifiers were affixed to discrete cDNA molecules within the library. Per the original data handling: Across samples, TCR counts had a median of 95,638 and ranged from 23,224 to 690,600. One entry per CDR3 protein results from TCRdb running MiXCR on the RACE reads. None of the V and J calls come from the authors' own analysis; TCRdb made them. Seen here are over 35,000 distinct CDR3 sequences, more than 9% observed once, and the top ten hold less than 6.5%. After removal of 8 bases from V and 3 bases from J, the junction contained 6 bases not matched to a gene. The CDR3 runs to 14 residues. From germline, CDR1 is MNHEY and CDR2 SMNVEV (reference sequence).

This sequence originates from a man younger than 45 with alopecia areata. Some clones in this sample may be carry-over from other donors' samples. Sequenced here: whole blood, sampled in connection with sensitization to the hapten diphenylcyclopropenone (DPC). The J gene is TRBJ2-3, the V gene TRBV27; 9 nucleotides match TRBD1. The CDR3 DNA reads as TGTGCCAGCCGACGGACAGGGGTAACAGATACGCAGTATTTT. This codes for CASRRTGVTDTQYF.